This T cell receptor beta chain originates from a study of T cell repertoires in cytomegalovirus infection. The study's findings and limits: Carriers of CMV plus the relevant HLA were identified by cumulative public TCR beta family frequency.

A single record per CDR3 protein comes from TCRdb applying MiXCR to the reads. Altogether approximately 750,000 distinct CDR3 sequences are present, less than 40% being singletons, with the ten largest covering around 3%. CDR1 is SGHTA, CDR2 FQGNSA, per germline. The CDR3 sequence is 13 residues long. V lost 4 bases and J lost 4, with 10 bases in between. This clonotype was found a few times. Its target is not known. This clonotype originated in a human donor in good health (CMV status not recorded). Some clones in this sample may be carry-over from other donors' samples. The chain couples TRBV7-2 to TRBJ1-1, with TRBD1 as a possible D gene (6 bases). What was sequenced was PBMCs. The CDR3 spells CASSSGASTEAFF. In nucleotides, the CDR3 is TGTGCCAGCAGCTCGGGGGCTAGCACTGAAGCTTTCTTT.